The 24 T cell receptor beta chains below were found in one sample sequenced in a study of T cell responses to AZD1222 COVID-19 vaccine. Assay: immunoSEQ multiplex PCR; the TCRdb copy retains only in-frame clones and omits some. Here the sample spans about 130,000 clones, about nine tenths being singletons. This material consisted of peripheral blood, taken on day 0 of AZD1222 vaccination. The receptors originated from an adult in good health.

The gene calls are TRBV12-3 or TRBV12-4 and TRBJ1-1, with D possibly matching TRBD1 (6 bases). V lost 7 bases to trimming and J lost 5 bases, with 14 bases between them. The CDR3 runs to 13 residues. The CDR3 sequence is CASTLTRGTEAFF. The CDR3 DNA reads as TGTGCCAGCACTCTCACTAGGGGGACTGAAGCTTTCTTT.

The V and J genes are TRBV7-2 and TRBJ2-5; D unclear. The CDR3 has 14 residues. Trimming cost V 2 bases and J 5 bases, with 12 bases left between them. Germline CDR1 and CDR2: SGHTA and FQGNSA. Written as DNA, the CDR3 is TGTGCCAGCAGCTTAAATAGACCCCCCGAGACCCAGTACTTC. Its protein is CASSLNRPPETQYF. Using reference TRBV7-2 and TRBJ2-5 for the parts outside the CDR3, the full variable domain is GAGVSQSPSNKVTEKGKDVELRCDPISGHTALYWYRQSLGQGLEFLIYFQGNSAPDKSGLPSDRFSAERTGGSVSTLTIQRTQQEDSAVYLCASSLNRPPETQYFGPGTRLLVL.

CDR3 protein: CASTQGGSYNEQFF. DNA of the CDR3: TGTGCCAGCACGCAGGGGGGTTCCTACAATGAGCAGTTCTTC. The rearrangement uses TRBV6-5 and TRBJ2-1; the D gene is possibly TRBD1 (7 bases). The V gene's germline CDR1 is MNHEY and CDR2 SVGAGI. The CDR3 consists of 14 residues. Between the trimmed V and J ends, which lost 7 bases and 1 base, there was a span of 11 bases.

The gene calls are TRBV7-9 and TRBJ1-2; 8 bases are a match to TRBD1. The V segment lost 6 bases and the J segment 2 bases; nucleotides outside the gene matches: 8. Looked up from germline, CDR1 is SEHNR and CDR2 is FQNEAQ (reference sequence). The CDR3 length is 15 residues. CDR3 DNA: TGTGCCAGCAGATCAACAGGGGGGACAAACTATGGCTACACCTTC. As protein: CASRSTGGTNYGYTF.

CDR3 protein: CASSLPPGQGYEQYF. CDR3 DNA sequence: TGTGCCAGCAGCTTACCCCCGGGACAGGGGTACGAGCAGTACTTC. The chain uses TRBV7-9 and TRBJ2-7, with 10 positions matching TRBD1. Germline V gene sequence: CDR1 SEHNR, CDR2 FQNEAQ (reference sequence). With 2 bases clipped from V and 4 bases from J, the junction kept 5 bases outside the gene matches. CDR3 length: 15 residues.

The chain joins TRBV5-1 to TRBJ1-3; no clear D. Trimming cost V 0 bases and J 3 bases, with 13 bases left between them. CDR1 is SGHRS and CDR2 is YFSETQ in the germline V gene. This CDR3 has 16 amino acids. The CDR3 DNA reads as TGCGCCAGCAGCTTGGCCGGCGCAGGTTATGGAAACACCATATATTTT. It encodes CASSLAGAGYGNTIYF.

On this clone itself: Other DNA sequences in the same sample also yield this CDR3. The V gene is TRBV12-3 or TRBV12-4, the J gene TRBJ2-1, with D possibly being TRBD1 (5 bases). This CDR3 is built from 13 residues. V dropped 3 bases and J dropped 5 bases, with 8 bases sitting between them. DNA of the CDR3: TGTGCCAGCAGTTTGGGGCAGAACAATGAGCAGTTCTTC. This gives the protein CASSLGQNNEQFF.

The CDR3 spells CAITSQGADTEAFF. DNA for the CDR3: TGTGCCATCACCAGCCAGGGGGCGGACACTGAAGCTTTCTTT. The chain recombines TRBV10-3 with TRBJ1-1; 8 bases fit TRBD1. The V segment lost 7 bases and the J segment 3 bases; nucleotides outside the gene matches: 7. Germline CDR1 ENHRY, CDR2 SYGVKD. The CDR3 is 14 residues long.

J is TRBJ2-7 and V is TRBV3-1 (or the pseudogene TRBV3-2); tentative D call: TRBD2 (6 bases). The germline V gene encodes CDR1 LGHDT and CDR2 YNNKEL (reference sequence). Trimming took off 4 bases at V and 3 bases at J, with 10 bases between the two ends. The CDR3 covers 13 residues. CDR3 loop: CASSRDSFYEQYF. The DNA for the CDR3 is TGTGCCAGCAGCCGGGACTCCTTCTACGAGCAGTACTTC.

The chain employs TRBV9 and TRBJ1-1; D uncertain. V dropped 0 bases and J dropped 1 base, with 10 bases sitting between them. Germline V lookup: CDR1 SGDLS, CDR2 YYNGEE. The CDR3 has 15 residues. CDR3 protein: CASSVVAGQNTEAFF. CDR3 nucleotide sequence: TGTGCCAGCAGCGTAGTGGCAGGTCAGAACACTGAAGCTTTCTTT.

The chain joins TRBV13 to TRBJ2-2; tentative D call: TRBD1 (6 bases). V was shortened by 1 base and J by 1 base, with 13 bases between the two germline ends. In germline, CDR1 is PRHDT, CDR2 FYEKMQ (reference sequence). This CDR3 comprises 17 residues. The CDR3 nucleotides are TGTGCCAGCAGCTTAGCGACAGGAAAACTGAACACCGGGGAGCTGTTTTTT. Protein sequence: CASSLATGKLNTGELFF.

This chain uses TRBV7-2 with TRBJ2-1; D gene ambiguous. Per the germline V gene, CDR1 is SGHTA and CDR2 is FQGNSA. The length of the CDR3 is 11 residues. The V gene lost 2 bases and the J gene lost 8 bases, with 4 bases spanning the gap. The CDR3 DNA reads TGTGCCAGCAGCTTACGTTATGAGCAGTTCTTC. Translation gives CASSLRYEQFF.

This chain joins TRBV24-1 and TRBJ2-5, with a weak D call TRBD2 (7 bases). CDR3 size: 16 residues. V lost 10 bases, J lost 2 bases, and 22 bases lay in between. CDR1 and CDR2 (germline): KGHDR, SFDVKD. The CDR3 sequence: CATSIGGGSGQETQYF. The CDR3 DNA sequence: TGTGCCACGAGTATTGGCGGGGGCTCTGGTCAAGAGACCCAGTACTTC.

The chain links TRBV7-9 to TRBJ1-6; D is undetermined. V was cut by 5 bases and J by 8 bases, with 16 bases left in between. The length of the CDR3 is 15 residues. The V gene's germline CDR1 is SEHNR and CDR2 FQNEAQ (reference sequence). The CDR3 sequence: CASSLSAVGYSPLHF. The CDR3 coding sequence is TGTGCCAGCAGCCTCTCAGCCGTGGGTTATTCACCCCTCCACTTT.

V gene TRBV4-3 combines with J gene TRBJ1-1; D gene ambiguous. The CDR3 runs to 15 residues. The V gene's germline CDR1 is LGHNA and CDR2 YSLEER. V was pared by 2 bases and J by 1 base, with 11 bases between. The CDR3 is CASSQKTSGNTEAFF. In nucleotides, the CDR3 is TGCGCCAGCAGCCAAAAAACCAGCGGGAACACTGAAGCTTTCTTT.

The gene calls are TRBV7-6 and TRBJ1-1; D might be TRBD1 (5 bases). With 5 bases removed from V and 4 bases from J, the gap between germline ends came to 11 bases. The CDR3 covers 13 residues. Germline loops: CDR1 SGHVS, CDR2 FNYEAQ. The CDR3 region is CASSLTTVTEAFF. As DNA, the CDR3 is TGTGCCAGCAGCCTTACGACAGTCACTGAAGCTTTCTTT.

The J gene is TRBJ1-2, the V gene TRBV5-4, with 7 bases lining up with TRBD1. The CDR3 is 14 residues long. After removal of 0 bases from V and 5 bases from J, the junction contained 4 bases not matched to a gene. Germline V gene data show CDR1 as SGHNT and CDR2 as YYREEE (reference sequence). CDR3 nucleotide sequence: TGTGCCAGCAGCTTGGGCGGACAGGCTTATGGCTACACCTTC. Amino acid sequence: CASSLGGQAYGYTF.

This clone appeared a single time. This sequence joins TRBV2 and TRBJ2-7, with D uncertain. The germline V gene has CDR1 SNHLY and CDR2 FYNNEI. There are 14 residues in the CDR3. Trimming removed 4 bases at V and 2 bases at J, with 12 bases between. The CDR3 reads CASSGGFAAYEQYF. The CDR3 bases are TGTGCCAGCAGTGGTGGCTTCGCCGCCTACGAGCAGTACTTC.

The CDR3 DNA sequence: TGTGCCATCAGTTCGGGCGGAGATACGCAGTATTTT. Its translation is CAISSGGDTQYF. The rearrangement links TRBV10-3 to TRBJ2-3, with D hard to call. CDR3 length: 12 amino acids. V was pared by 5 bases and J by 5 bases, with 8 bases between. Germline CDR1 reads ENHRY; CDR2 reads SYGVKD.

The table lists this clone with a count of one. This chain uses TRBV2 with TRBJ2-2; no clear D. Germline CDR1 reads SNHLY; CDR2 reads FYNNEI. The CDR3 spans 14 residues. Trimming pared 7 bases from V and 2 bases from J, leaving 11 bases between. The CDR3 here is CASIVRPNTGELFF. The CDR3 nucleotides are TGTGCCAGCATAGTCAGACCTAACACCGGGGAGCTGTTTTTT.

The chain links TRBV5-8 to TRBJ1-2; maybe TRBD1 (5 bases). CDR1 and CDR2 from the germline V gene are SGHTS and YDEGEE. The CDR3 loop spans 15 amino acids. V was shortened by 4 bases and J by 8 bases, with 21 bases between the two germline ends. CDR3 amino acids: CASSGPRELSEGYTF. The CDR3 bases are TGTGCCAGCAGCGGGCCCAGGGAGCTCTCGGAGGGCTACACCTTC.

As DNA, the CDR3 is TGTGCCAGCAGCCCAAGGACAGGGGAAGGCTACACCTTC. Translation: CASSPRTGEGYTF. This sequence joins TRBV11-2 and TRBJ1-2, with TRBD1 matching over 9 bases. This CDR3 region has 13 residues. With V trimmed by 5 bases and J by 8 bases, 6 bases remained unmatched. Germline V gene sequence: CDR1 SGHAT, CDR2 FQNNGV.

CDR3 in DNA: TGTGCCAGCAGCGGACAGGGATCGAACACTGAAGCTTTCTTT. It is translated as CASSGQGSNTEAFF. This chain joins TRBV9 and TRBJ1-1, with 7 bases identical to TRBD1. The CDR3 covers 14 residues. Germline CDR1 is SGDLS and CDR2 is YYNGEE. The trim removed 3 bases at V and 1 base at J, leaving 3 bases unmatched.

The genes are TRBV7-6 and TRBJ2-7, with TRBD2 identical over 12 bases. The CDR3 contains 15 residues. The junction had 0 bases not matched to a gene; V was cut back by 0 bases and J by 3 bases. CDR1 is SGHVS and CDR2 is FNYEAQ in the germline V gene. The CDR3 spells CASSLATSGGYEQYF. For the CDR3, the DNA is TGTGCCAGCAGCTTAGCGACTAGCGGGGGCTACGAGCAGTACTTC.